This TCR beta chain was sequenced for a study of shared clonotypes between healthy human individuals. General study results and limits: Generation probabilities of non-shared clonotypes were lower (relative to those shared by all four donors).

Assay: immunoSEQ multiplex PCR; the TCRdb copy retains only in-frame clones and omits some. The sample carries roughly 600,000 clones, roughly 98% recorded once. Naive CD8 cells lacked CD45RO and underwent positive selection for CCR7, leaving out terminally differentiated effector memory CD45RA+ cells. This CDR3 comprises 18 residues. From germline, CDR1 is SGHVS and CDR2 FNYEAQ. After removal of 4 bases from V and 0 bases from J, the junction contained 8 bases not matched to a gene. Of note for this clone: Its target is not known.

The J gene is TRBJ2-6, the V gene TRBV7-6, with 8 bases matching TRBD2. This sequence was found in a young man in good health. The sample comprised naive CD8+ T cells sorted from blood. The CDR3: CASSSPREGSSGANVLTF. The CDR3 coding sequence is TGTGCCAGCAGCTCCCCCCGGGAGGGGAGCTCTGGGGCCAACGTCCTGACTTTC.